Shown below are 11 T cell receptor beta chains from a single sample sequenced in a study of HIV-infected children after antiretroviral therapy interruption. A 3' RACE protocol on RNA, with unique molecular identifiers, produced the TCR library. One entry per CDR3 protein results from TCRdb running MiXCR on the 3' RACE reads. Of 90,000 or so distinct CDR3 sequences in the sample, about 7.2% were seen once. This sample's treatment: PENTA 11 planned treatment interruption arm or continuous ART arm. Material: CD45RA+ CD4+ T cells from PBMCs, pooled from several time points, obtained from a donor given antiretroviral therapy, either interrupted or continuous. The subset was: naive CD4+ CD45RA+ CD45RO- T cells. All receptors come from a pool of human donors with HIV.

Within the sample, this clonotype is medium-sized. V is TRBV20-1 and J is TRBJ2-3, with 14 nucleotides matching TRBD2. Germline CDR1 reads DFQATT; CDR2 reads SNEGSKA (reference sequence). CDR3 size: 15 residues. V was pared by 3 bases and J by 4 bases, with 3 bases of the junction left unmatched. In DNA form, the CDR3 reads TGCAGTGCTAGTGGGACTAGCGGGGGCCCAGATACGCAGTATTTT. It encodes CSASGTSGGPDTQYF.

This clonotype occurred many times. As DNA, the CDR3 is TGTGCCTGGGCACAGGAGAGCAATCAGCCCCAGCATTTT. Its translation: CAWAQESNQPQHF. This sequence joins TRBV30 and TRBJ1-5; TRBD1 is a possible D gene (5 bases). The V gene's germline CDR1 is GTSNPN and CDR2 SVGIG (reference sequence). Deletions cut 5 bases from V and 1 base from J, with 9 bases between. The CDR3 sequence is 13 residues long.

In this sample, this clonotype turned up many times. For the CDR3, the DNA is TGTGCCAGCTCCCCATCCATGAACACCGGGGAGCTGTTTTTT. Translated, it gives CASSPSMNTGELFF. The rearrangement links TRBV18 to TRBJ2-2; D remains ambiguous. The CDR3 has 14 residues. Per the germline V gene, CDR1 is KGHSH and CDR2 is LQKENI. The germline V and J ends were trimmed by 6 bases and 1 base, with 9 bases remaining between them.

Ten or more counts support this clonotype. The chain is built from TRBV11-2 and TRBJ1-1; D unclear. Germline lookup yields CDR1 SGHAT and CDR2 FQNNGV. V lost 0 bases, J lost 2 bases, and 7 bases lay in between. This CDR3 contains 14 residues. The CDR3 is CASSLEGPNTEAFF. CDR3 sequence (DNA): TGTGCCAGCAGCTTAGAAGGGCCTAACACTGAAGCTTTCTTT.

This clonotype was found a few times. The chain recombines TRBV12-3 or TRBV12-4 with TRBJ2-3; 8 bases are a match to TRBD2. The CDR3 is 18 residues long. Trimming removed 6 bases from V and 0 bases from J; junction bases left unmatched: 14. The CDR3 DNA reads TGTGCCAGCAGCCAACAGGATACTAGCGGAGCTAGCACAGATACGCAGTATTTT. Translated, it gives CASSQQDTSGASTDTQYF.

The chain has TRBV12-3 or TRBV12-4 and TRBJ1-2; D uncertain. The ends were cut back, 5 bases at V and 7 bases at J, with 11 bases in the middle. The CDR3 runs 12 residues. The CDR3 DNA follows: TGTGCCAGCAGTCCAAACGGGGTTGGCTACACCTTC. This translates into CASSPNGVGYTF.

Worth noting for this clonotype: This clone may be a read error of a much larger clone one base away. The V and J genes are TRBV2 and TRBJ2-3; D might be TRBD1 (6 bases). CDR3 size: 14 residues. Germline V gene lookup returns CDR1 SNHLY and CDR2 FYNNEI. The germline V and J ends were trimmed by 3 bases and 6 bases, with 13 bases remaining between them. CDR3 residues: CASSEEWGPDTQYF. The CDR3 nucleotides read TGTGCCAGCAGTGAGGAGTGGGGGCCTGATACGCAGTATTTT.

In its sample, this clonotype was seen many times. The chain carries TRBV5-1 and TRBJ1-1; D gene unclear. CDR3 size: 16 residues. Trimming cost V 0 bases and J 1 base, with 13 bases left between them. CDR1 SGHRS and CDR2 YFSETQ come from the germline V gene. The DNA for the CDR3 is TGCGCCAGCAGCTTGGTTTGGGATTCGGGGAACACTGAAGCTTTCTTT. This gives the protein CASSLVWDSGNTEAFF.

Many counts were recorded for this clonotype. The chain links TRBV6-2 or TRBV6-3 to TRBJ1-2; TRBD1 might be the D (6 bases). This CDR3 region has 19 residues. V lost 0 bases and J 2 bases, leaving 22 bases between the germline ends. Germline V gene data show CDR1 as MNHEY and CDR2 as SVGEGT. CDR3 bases: TGTGCCAGCAGTTACTCTCCTTACAGGGTATCCGATCCCAACTATGGCTACACCTTC. Encoded protein: CASSYSPYRVSDPNYGYTF.

This clonotype was counted ten times or more. The CDR3 loop reads CASSRIRGLNTEAFF. The CDR3 DNA follows: TGCGCCAGCAGTCGTATAAGGGGACTGAACACTGAAGCTTTCTTT. The V gene is TRBV5-1, the J gene TRBJ1-1; D is perhaps TRBD1 (5 bases). CDR3 length: 15 amino acids. V lost 5 bases to trimming and J lost 0 bases, with 14 bases between them. In germline, CDR1 is SGHRS, CDR2 YFSETQ.

The table lists this clonotype with many counts. The chain has TRBV6-6 and TRBJ2-1, with TRBD2 matching over 11 bases. From germline, CDR1 is MNHNY and CDR2 SVGAGI (reference sequence). The CDR3 runs 16 residues. The V and J ends lost 7 bases and 2 bases, in that order; junction bases with no gene match: 7. CDR3 loop: CASTGTSGLTYNEQFF. CDR3 DNA sequence: TGTGCCAGCACCGGGACTAGCGGACTCACCTACAATGAGCAGTTCTTC.